This T cell receptor beta chain was observed in a study of identical twins. Study-wide points: Clonotypes of the beta chain that were abundant in cord blood carried fewer insertions (memory repertoires showed none).

Germline CDR1 and CDR2: MNHEY and SVGEGT. The CDR3 length is 12 residues. V lost 3 bases to trimming and J lost 14 bases; unmatched junction nucleotides: 6. Points on this clonotype: What it recognizes is unknown.

Through template switching, a universal primer site was introduced, and the cDNA contained unique molecular identifiers. MiXCR, run by TCRdb on the 5' RACE reads, gives a single entry per CDR3 protein. The sample contains some 440,000 distinct CDR3 sequences, 20% to 25% of which appear only once. A further study also used this sample, focusing on T cells expressing NK-cell markers.

The chain employs TRBV6-2 or TRBV6-3 and TRBJ2-1; 8 bases align to TRBD2. Sequencing input: CD4+ T cells sorted from blood. This clonotype was obtained from a woman under 30 in good health. The CDR3 sequence: CASSYFREGKFF. The CDR3, as DNA: TGTGCCAGCAGTTATTTCCGGGAGGGCAAGTTCTTC.